This T cell receptor (beta chain) was profiled in a study of cytomegalovirus exposure and HLA in healthy donors. General study points: Among the most significant clusters, several appeared linked to common viral pathogens in a later analysis.

Trimming cost V 5 bases and J 3 bases; bases outside gene matches: 10. The germline CDR1 and CDR2 sequences are SGHVS and FNYEAQ. This CDR3 is 16 amino acids long. As concerns this clone: Its antigen is currently unknown.

The PCR was carried out with 60 Vbeta primers and 13 Jbeta primers. Repertoires were generated with immunoSEQ multiplex PCR, while TCRdb's copy carries only in-frame clones and drops some. In the table there are roughly 130,000 clones, around 81% of which are singletons. The sample comprised PBMCs. This clonotype was sampled from a man between 18 and 29 years old in good health and CMV-seronegative. The genes are TRBV7-6 and TRBJ1-5; the match to TRBD1 covers 7 bases. CDR3 in amino acids: CASSQEAGGTNQPQHF. In nucleotides, the CDR3 is TGTGCCAGCAGCCAAGAAGCAGGGGGGACCAATCAGCCCCAGCATTTT.